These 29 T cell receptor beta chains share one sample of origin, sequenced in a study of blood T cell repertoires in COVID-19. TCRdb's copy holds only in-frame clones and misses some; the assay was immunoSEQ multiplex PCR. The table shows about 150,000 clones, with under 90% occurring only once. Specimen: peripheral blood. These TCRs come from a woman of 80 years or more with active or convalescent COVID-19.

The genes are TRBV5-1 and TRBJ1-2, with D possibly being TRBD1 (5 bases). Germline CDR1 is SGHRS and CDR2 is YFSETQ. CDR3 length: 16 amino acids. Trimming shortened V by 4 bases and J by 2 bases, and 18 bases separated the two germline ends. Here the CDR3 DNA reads TGCGCCAGCAGCGGGAGGGGCAGTTTGGTGAACTATGGCTACACCTTC. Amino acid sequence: CASSGRGSLVNYGYTF.

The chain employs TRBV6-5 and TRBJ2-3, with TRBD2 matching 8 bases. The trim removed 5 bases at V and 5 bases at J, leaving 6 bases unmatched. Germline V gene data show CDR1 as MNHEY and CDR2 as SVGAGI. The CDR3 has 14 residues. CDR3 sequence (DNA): TGTGCCAGCAGTATAGCGGGAATCGGAGATACGCAGTATTTT. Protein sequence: CASSIAGIGDTQYF.

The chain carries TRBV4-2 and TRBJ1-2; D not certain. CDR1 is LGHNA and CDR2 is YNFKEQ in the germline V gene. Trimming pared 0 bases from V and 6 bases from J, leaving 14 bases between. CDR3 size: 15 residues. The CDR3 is CASSQDIAGLDGYTF. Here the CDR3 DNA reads TGTGCCAGCAGCCAAGATATAGCGGGTCTCGATGGCTACACCTTC.

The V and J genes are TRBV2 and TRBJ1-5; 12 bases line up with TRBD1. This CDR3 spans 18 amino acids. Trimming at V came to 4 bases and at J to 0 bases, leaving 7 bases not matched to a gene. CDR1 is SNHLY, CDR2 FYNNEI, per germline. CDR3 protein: CASSARDRGLLSNQPQHF. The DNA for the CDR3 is TGTGCCAGCAGTGCTCGGGACAGGGGGCTCCTTAGCAATCAGCCCCAGCATTTT.

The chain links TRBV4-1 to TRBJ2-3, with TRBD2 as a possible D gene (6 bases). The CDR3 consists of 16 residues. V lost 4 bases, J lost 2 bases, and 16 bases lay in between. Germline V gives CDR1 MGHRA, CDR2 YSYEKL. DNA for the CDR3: TGCGCCAGCAGCCCCAGGATGTTAGCGGACACAGATACGCAGTATTTT. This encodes CASSPRMLADTDTQYF.

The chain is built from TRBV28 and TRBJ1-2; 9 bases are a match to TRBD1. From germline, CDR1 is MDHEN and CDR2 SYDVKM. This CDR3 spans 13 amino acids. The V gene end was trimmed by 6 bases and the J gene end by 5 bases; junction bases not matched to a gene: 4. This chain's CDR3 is CASRSDRGYGYTF. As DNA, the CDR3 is TGTGCCAGCAGATCTGACAGGGGGTATGGCTACACCTTC.

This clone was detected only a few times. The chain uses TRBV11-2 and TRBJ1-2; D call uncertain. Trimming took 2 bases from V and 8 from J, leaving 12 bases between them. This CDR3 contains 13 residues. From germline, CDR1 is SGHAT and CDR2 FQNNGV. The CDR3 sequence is CASSLQPETGYTF. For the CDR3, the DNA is TGTGCCAGCAGCTTACAACCAGAAACGGGCTACACCTTC.

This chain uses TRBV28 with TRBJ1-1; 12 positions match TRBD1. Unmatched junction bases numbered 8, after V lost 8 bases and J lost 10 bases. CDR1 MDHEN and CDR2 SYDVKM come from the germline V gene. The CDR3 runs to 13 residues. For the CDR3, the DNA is TGTGCCAGCCTCGGGACAGGGGGCGCGGGAGCTTTCTTT. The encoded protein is CASLGTGGAGAFF.

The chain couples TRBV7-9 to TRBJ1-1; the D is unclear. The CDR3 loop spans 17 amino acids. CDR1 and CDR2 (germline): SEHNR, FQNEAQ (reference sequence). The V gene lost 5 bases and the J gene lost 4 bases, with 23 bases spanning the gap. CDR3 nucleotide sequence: TGTGCCAGCAGCCCGTCGGGGTCAGAGGCCTGGGGCACTGAAGCTTTCTTT. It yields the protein CASSPSGSEAWGTEAFF.

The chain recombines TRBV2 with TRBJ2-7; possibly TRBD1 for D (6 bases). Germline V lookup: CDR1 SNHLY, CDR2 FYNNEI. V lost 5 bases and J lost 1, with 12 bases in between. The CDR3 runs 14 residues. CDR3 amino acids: CASSRNRVSYEQYF. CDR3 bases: TGTGCCAGCAGTCGTAACAGGGTATCCTACGAGCAGTACTTC.

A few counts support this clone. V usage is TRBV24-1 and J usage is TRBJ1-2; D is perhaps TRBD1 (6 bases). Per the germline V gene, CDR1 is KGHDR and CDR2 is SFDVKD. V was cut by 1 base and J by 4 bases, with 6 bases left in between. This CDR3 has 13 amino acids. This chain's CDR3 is CATSDLQGYGYTF. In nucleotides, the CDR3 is TGTGCCACCAGTGATTTACAGGGCTATGGCTACACCTTC.

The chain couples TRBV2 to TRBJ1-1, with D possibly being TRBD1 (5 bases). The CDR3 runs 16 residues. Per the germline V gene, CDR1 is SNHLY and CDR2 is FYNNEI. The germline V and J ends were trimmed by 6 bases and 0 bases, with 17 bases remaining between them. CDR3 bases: TGTGCCAGCAGGAGCGGGCAGGGTCTAGTGAACACTGAAGCTTTCTTT. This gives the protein CASRSGQGLVNTEAFF.

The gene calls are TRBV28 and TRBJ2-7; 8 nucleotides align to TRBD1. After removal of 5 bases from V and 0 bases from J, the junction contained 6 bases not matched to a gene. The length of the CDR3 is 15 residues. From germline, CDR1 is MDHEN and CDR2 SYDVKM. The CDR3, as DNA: TGTGCCAGCAGTCGTAACAGGGGGGTCTCCTACGAGCAGTACTTC. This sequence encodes CASSRNRGVSYEQYF.

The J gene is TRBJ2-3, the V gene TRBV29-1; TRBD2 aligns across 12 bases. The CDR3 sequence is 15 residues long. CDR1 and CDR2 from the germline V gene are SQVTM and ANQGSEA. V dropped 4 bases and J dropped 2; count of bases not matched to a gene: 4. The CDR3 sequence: CSVVRLAGDTDTQYF. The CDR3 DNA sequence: TGCAGCGTTGTAAGACTAGCGGGAGACACAGATACGCAGTATTTT.

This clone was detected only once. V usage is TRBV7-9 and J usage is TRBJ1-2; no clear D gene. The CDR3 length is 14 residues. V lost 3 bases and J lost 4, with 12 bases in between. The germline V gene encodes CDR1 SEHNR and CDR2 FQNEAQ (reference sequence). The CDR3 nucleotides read TGTGCCAGCAGCTTCGATGGAGGATCCTATGGCTACACCTTC. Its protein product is CASSFDGGSYGYTF.

CDR3 sequence: CASRPSGRAPYNEQFF. The CDR3, as DNA: TGTGCCAGCAGGCCTAGCGGGAGGGCCCCCTACAATGAGCAGTTCTTC. V usage is TRBV28 and J usage is TRBJ2-1, with TRBD2 identical over 12 bases. The germline gives CDR1 MDHEN, CDR2 SYDVKM. V was pared by 6 bases and J by 2 bases, with 5 bases of the junction left unmatched. The CDR3 is 16 amino acids.

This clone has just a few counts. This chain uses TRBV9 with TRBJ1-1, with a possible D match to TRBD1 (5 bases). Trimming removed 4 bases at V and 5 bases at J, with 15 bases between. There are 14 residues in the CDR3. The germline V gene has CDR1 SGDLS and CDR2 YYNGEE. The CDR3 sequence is CASSTTRVGTEAFF. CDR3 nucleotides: TGTGCCAGCAGCACGACCAGGGTGGGGACTGAAGCTTTCTTT.

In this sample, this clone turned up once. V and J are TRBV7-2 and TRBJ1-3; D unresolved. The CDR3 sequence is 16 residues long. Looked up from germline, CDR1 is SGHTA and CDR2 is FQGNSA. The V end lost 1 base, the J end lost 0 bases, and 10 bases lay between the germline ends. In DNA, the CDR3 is TGTGCCAGCAGCTTAGGCCCAGGCCTCTCTGGAAACACCATATATTTT. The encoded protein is CASSLGPGLSGNTIYF.

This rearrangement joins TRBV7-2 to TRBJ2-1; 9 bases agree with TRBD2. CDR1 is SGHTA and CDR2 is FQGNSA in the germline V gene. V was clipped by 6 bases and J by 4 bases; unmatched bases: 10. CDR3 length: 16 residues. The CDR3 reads CASSKDLAGLYNEQFF. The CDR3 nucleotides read TGTGCCAGCAGTAAAGATCTAGCGGGACTTTACAATGAGCAGTTCTTC. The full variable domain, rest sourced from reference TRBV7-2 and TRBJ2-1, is GAGVSQSPSNKVTEKGKDVELRCDPISGHTALYWYRQSLGQGLEFLIYFQGNSAPDKSGLPSDRFSAERTGGSVSTLTIQRTQQEDSAVYLCASSKDLAGLYNEQFFGPGTRLTVL.

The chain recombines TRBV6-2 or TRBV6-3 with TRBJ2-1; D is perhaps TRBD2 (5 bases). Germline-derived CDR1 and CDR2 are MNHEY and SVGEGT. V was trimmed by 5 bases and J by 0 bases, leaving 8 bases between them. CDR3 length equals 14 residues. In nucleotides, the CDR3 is TGTGCCAGCAGTGGAACTAGCTCCTACAATGAGCAGTTCTTC. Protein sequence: CASSGTSSYNEQFF.

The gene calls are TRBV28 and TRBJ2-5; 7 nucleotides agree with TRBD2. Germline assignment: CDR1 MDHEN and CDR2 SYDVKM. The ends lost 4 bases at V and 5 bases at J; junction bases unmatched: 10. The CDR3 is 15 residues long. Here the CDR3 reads CASSSMRGGWETQYF. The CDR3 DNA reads TGTGCCAGCAGTTCCATGCGGGGAGGGTGGGAGACCCAGTACTTC.

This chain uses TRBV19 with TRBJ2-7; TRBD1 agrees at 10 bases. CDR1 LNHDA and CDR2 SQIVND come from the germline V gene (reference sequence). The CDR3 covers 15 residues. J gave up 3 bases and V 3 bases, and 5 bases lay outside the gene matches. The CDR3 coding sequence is TGTGCCAGTAGTATGGGTGGGACAGGGGTCTACGAGCAGTACTTC. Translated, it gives CASSMGGTGVYEQYF.

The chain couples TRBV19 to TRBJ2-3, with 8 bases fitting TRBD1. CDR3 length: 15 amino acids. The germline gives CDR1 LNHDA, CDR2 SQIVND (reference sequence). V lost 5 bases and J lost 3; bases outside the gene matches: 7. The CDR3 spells CASSLRTGKTDTQYF. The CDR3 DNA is TGTGCCAGTAGTCTAAGGACAGGGAAGACAGATACGCAGTATTTT. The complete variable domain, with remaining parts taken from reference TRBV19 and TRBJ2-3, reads DGGITQSPKYLFRKEGQNVTLSCEQNLNHDAMYWYRQDPGQGLRLIYYSQIVNDFQKGDIAEGYSVSREKKESFPLTVTSAQKNPTAFYLCASSLRTGKTDTQYFGPGTRLTVL.

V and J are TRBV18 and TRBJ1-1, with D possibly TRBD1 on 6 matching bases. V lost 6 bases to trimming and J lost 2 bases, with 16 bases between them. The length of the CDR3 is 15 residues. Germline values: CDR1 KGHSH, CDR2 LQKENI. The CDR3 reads CASSEVAGGNTEAFF. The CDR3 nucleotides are TGTGCCAGCTCCGAGGTGGCGGGGGGCAACACTGAAGCTTTCTTT.

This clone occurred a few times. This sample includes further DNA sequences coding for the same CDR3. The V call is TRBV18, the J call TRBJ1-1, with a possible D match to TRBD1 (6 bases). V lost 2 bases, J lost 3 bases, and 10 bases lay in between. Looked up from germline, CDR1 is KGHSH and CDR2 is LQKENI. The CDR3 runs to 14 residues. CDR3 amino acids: CASSPTGSDTEAFF. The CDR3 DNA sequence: TGTGCCAGCTCACCAACAGGGTCGGACACTGAAGCTTTCTTT.

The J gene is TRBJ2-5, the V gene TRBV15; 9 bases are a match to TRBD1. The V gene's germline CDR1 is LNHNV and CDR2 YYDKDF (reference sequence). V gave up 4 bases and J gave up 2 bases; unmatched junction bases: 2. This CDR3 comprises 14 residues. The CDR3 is CATSKGTGQETQYF. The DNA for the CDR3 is TGTGCCACCAGCAAAGGGACAGGGCAAGAGACCCAGTACTTC.

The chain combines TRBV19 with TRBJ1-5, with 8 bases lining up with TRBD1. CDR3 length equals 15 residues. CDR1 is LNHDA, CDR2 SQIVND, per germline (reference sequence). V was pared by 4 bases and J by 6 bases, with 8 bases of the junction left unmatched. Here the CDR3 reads CASSSQTGASQPQHF. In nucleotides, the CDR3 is TGTGCCAGTAGTAGCCAGACAGGGGCTAGTCAGCCCCAGCATTTT.

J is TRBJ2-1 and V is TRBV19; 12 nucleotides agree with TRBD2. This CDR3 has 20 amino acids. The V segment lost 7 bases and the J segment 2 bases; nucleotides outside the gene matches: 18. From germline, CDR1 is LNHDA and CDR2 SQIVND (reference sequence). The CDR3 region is CASKGRLLAGGVGAYNEQFF. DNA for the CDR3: TGTGCCAGTAAGGGGCGATTGCTAGCGGGAGGGGTAGGTGCCTACAATGAGCAGTTCTTC.

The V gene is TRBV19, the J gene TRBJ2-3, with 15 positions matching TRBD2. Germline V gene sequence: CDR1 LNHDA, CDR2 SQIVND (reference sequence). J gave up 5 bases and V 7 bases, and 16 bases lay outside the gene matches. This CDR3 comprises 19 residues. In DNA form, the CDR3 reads TGTGCCAGTAACTATTTGGGACTAGCGGGAGGAGAGACCCGAGATACGCAGTATTTT. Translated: CASNYLGLAGGETRDTQYF.